This T cell receptor beta chain comes out of a study of technical replicates of blood from a handful of donors. On this clone: Other DNA sequences of this sample code for an identical CDR3.

Trimming removed 0 bases from V and 0 bases from J, with 6 bases in between. Germline values: CDR1 MNHEY, CDR2 SVGAGI. CDR3 length: 14 amino acids. The method was immunoSEQ multiplex PCR; TCRdb's version includes in-frame clones alone and lacks a portion of them. This sample has around 85,000 clones, with just under 95% found just once. What was sequenced was T cells isolated from PBMCs. V and J are TRBV6-5 and TRBJ2-7; D is uncertain. The TCR was taken from a human donor in good health. The CDR3 loop is CASSYSSGSYEQYF. DNA for the CDR3: TGTGCCAGCAGTTACTCCTCGGGCTCCTACGAGCAGTACTTC.